Listed below are T cell receptor beta chains from one sample, sequenced in a study of T cell repertoires in cytomegalovirus infection. TCRdb passed the reads through MiXCR, listing each CDR3 protein once. The table includes around 570,000 distinct CDR3 sequences, about 40% detected once. Antigen specificity for these receptors is unknown. The sample in question was cultured PBMCs, obtained from culture after CMV antigen stimulation. The source is a human donor in good health (CMV status not recorded). Some clones in this sample may be carry-over from other donors' samples. Both conserved end residues are part of each CDR3. D genes are given only for firm matches. The listing skips clone size in some rows; elsewhere it reads once, few, many or a size class.

J: TRBJ1-2; V: TRBV7-2; size: .; D: .; DNA: TGTGCCAGCAGCTTGGGGGTAGGGGATGGCTACACCTTC; CDR3: CASSLGVGDGYTF
J: TRBJ2-4; V: TRBV7-2; size: few; D: TRBD1; DNA: TGTGCCAGCAGCTGGGACAGCTCAAAAAACATTCAGTACTTC; CDR3: CASSWDSSKNIQYF
J: TRBJ1-5; V: TRBV6-1; size: .; D: TRBD1; DNA: TGTGCCAGCAGTTCCCGGACAGGGCGTACTTATCAGCCCCAGCATTTT; CDR3: CASSSRTGRTYQPQHF
J: TRBJ1-5; V: TRBV2; size: once; D: TRBD1; DNA: TGTGCCAGCAGTGGGCGGAACAGGGGTGGCAATCAGCCCCAGCATTTT; CDR3: CASSGRNRGGNQPQHF
J: TRBJ1-5; V: TRBV7-2; size: many; D: .; DNA: TGTGCCAGCAGCTTGCGGGTGGGGGTTAATCAGCCCCAGCATTTT; CDR3: CASSLRVGVNQPQHF
J: TRBJ2-7; V: TRBV27; size: .; D: TRBD1; DNA: TGTGCCAGCAGACAGGGGATGGTGCAGTACTTC; CDR3: CASRQGMVQYF
J: TRBJ2-3; V: TRBV7-2; size: few; D: .; DNA: TGTGCCAGCAGCCCCCAGGGGGGGGGGTCAGGTACGCAGTATTTT; CDR3: CASSPQGGGSGTQYF
J: TRBJ1-3; V: TRBV7-2; size: many; D: .; DNA: TGTGCCAGCAGCTTAGCGTTAAGAGGGCGGGGAAACACCATATATTTT; CDR3: CASSLALRGRGNTIYF
J: TRBJ2-2; V: TRBV11-2; size: .; D: .; DNA: TGTGCCAGCAGCTTTTCACCAGGGGACCCCGGGGAGCTGTTTTTT; CDR3: CASSFSPGDPGELFF
J: TRBJ2-3; V: TRBV12-3/TRBV12-4; size: once; D: TRBD2; DNA: TGTGCCAGCAACCAGGGACTAGCAGACACAGATACGCAGTATTTT; CDR3: CASNQGLADTDTQYF
J: TRBJ1-2; V: TRBV6-2/TRBV6-3; size: .; D: .; DNA: TGTGCCAGCACCCTGTGGGCTAACTATGGCTACACCTTC; CDR3: CASTLWANYGYTF
J: TRBJ1-1; V: TRBV28; size: .; D: .; DNA: TGTGCCGGGGGCCCTCCGACAGCCTCAGAAGCTTTCTTT; CDR3: CAGGPPTASEAFF
J: TRBJ2-3; V: TRBV7-9; size: many; D: .; DNA: TGTGCCAGCAGCTTAGGCGGGACCGTCGTCCCGGATACGCAGTATTTT; CDR3: CASSLGGTVVPDTQYF
J: TRBJ2-3; V: TRBV7-2; size: few; D: TRBD2; DNA: TGTGCCACGGGTGCTAGCGGGAGAGATACGCAGTATTTT; CDR3: CATGASGRDTQYF
J: TRBJ2-1; V: TRBV18; size: few; D: .; DNA: TGTGCCAGCTCACCTTTGGACAGTTACAATGAGCAGTTCTTC; CDR3: CASSPLDSYNEQFF
J: TRBJ1-2; V: TRBV5-1; size: few; D: .; DNA: TGCGCCAGCAGCTTTACCTCCTGGGATGGCTACACCTTC; CDR3: CASSFTSWDGYTF
J: TRBJ2-3; V: TRBV18; size: .; D: TRBD2; DNA: TGTGCCAGCTCACGCTACCCCACTAGCGGGGGGGCAGATACGCAGTATTTT; CDR3: CASSRYPTSGGADTQYF
J: TRBJ2-1; V: TRBV7-8; size: once; D: .; DNA: TGTGCCAGCAGCTTATCCCAACACGGGACCATGTCCTACAATGAGCAGTTCTTC; CDR3: CASSLSQHGTMSYNEQFF
J: TRBJ2-4; V: TRBV7-2; size: .; D: .; DNA: TGTGCCAGCAGCTTAGCGCTTGGGTCGCTGCACTTC; CDR3: CASSLALGSLHF
J: TRBJ1-5; V: TRBV7-9; size: .; D: .; DNA: TGTGCCAGCAGCTTACCAGTCTATAGCAATCAGCCCCAGCATTTT; CDR3: CASSLPVYSNQPQHF
J: TRBJ2-6; V: TRBV5-1; size: .; D: .; DNA: TGCGCCAGCAGCTACGCCCGCTCTGGGGCCAACGTCCTGACTTTC; CDR3: CASSYARSGANVLTF
J: TRBJ2-7; V: TRBV12-3/TRBV12-4; size: .; D: .; DNA: TGTGCCAGCAGTCCCCGAGGAGGGACGAGGGAGCAGTACTTC; CDR3: CASSPRGGTREQYF
J: TRBJ2-1; V: TRBV7-8; size: .; D: TRBD2; DNA: TGTGCCAGCAGCCCACGGGCGGGACTAGGCAATGAGCAGTTCTTC; CDR3: CASSPRAGLGNEQFF
J: TRBJ1-4; V: TRBV7-2; size: few; D: .; DNA: TGTGCCAGCAGCTTATATCTTAGGACAGCAAATGAAAAACTGTTTTTT; CDR3: CASSLYLRTANEKLFF
J: TRBJ2-3; V: TRBV19; size: .; D: .; DNA: TGTGCCAGTAGTATGAGCAGGGGACTCACAGATACGCAGTATTTT; CDR3: CASSMSRGLTDTQYF
J: TRBJ1-2; V: TRBV2; size: .; D: .; DNA: TGTGCCAGCAGTCCAGAAATAAATTGCTACACCTTC; CDR3: CASSPEINCYTF
J: TRBJ2-7; V: TRBV12-3/TRBV12-4; size: .; D: .; DNA: TGTGCCAGCAGTTTCACCCCCTACGAGCAGTACTTC; CDR3: CASSFTPYEQYF
J: TRBJ2-7; V: TRBV7-2; size: many; D: .; DNA: TGTGCCAGCAGCCCAGGACCTAGTGGCGAGCAGTACTTC; CDR3: CASSPGPSGEQYF
J: TRBJ2-3; V: TRBV11-2; size: .; D: .; DNA: TGTGCCAGCAGCCTCCGAGGTGGGGGGCCAAGCACAGATACGCAGTATTTT; CDR3: CASSLRGGGPSTDTQYF
J: TRBJ1-5; V: TRBV2; size: .; D: .; DNA: TGTGCCAGCAGCGGAGGGAGGAGAAATCAGCCCCAGCATTTT; CDR3: CASSGGRRNQPQHF
J: TRBJ2-3; V: TRBV7-6; size: many; D: TRBD1; DNA: TGTGCCAGCAGCCTGGACAGGGTAAAGAGGACAGATACGCAGTATTTT; CDR3: CASSLDRVKRTDTQYF
J: TRBJ2-7; V: TRBV28; size: few; D: TRBD2; DNA: TGTGCCAGCAGTTTGCCCCCCTCCGGGACTAGCGTAACCTACGAGCAGTACTTC; CDR3: CASSLPPSGTSVTYEQYF
J: TRBJ2-7; V: TRBV6-8; size: few; D: .; DNA: TGTGCCAGCAGACGCGGTAATCCCTCATACGAGCAGTACTTC; CDR3: CASRRGNPSYEQYF
J: TRBJ2-5; V: TRBV20-1; size: .; D: TRBD1; DNA: TGCAGTGCTAGACCGAACACTCAGGGGGCAGAGACCCAGTACTTC; CDR3: CSARPNTQGAETQYF
J: TRBJ1-1; V: TRBV5-6; size: .; D: TRBD1; DNA: TGTGCCAGCAGCGCCGCGGGACAGGGTTACACTGAAGCTTTCTTT; CDR3: CASSAAGQGYTEAFF